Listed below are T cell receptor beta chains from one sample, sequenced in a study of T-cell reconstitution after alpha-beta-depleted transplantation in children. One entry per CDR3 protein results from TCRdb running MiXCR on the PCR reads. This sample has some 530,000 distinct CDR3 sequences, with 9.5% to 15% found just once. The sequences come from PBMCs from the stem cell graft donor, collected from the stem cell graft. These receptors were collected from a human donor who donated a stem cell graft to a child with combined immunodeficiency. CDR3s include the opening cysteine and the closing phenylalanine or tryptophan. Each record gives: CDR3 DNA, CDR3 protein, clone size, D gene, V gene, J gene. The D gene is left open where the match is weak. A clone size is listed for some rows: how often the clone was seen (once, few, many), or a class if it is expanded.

TGTGCCAGCTCACCCCGACAGGGACAGGGCACTGAAGCTTTCTTT	CASSPRQGQGTEAFF	NA	TRBD1	TRBV18	TRBJ1-1
TGCGCCAGCAGCTTGACCCCTCTTTTGGCCGAGAACACTGAAGCTTTCTTT	CASSLTPLLAENTEAFF	few	NA	TRBV5-1	TRBJ1-1
TGTGCCATCAGTGGGACAGGGGAGAAGCAAGAGACCCAGTACTTC	CAISGTGEKQETQYF	few	TRBD1	TRBV10-3	TRBJ2-5
TGTGCCAGCAGCGTAACAGGAGTAGGCGGTAACACTGAAGCTTTCTTT	CASSVTGVGGNTEAFF	many	NA	TRBV9	TRBJ1-1
TGTGCCAGCGGTCAGGGGAGAGGCTACGAGCAGTACTTC	CASGQGRGYEQYF	few	NA	TRBV6-6	TRBJ2-7
TGTGCCAGCAGCTTAGGAGTGGGTTTGATCCAAGAGACCCAGTACTTC	CASSLGVGLIQETQYF	NA	NA	TRBV11-2	TRBJ2-5
TGTGCCAGCAGCTCCGTCCGGGGGGACTACGAGCAGTACTTC	CASSSVRGDYEQYF	NA	TRBD2	TRBV5-5	TRBJ2-7
TGTGCCAGCAGCTTAGTTGTCGGGACGGATACGAGACAGTACTTC	CASSLVVGTDTRQYF	many	NA	TRBV7-8	TRBJ2-7
TGTGCCGCGGGGCGAAGCGGGGCCTCCGACGAGCAGTACTTC	CAAGRSGASDEQYF	NA	TRBD2	TRBV10-3	TRBJ2-7
TGTGCCAGCAGGATAGCGGGCCCCAAGCCCGGTGAGCAGTTCTTC	CASRIAGPKPGEQFF	many	TRBD2	TRBV12-3/TRBV12-4	TRBJ2-1